One sample yielded the 19 T cell receptor beta chains listed below, sequenced in a study of OX40 agonist ivuxolimab in advanced cancers. Generated by immunoSEQ multiplex PCR, the TCRdb table keeps only in-frame clones and is missing some. This sample carries about 50,000 clones, roughly 89% of them seen once, and the ten largest clones take about 0.65%. Sequencing was performed on CD4+ or CD8+ T cells sorted from blood, taken in a trial of the OX40 agonist ivuxolimab. The receptors shown here come from an adult with an advanced solid tumor such as melanoma, head and neck, liver or kidney cancer.

The CDR3 reads CASRLAGGPQETQYF. DNA for the CDR3: TGTGCCAGCCGTCTAGCGGGGGGGCCCCAAGAGACCCAGTACTTC. The rearrangement joins TRBV27 to TRBJ2-5; 12 bases are a match to TRBD2. Germline assignment: CDR1 MNHEY and CDR2 SMNVEV (reference sequence). The CDR3 spans 15 residues. V shed 8 bases, J shed 1 base, and the junction held 5 bases outside the gene matches.

In its sample, this clone was seen once. The chain combines TRBV25-1 with TRBJ2-3; a possible D gene is TRBD2 (6 bases). The V gene's germline CDR1 is MGHDK and CDR2 SYGVNS. This CDR3 is 14 amino acids long. Trimming left V 3 bases short and J 5 bases short, with 12 bases between. CDR3 nucleotides: TGTGCCAGCAGTGATGGGATCGGGAGAGATACGCAGTATTTT. Amino acid sequence: CASSDGIGRDTQYF. Full variable domain (outside the CDR3, taken from reference TRBV25-1 and TRBJ2-3): EADIYQTPRYLVIGTGKKITLECSQTMGHDKMYWYQQDPGMELHLIHYSYGVNSTEKGDLSSESTVSRIRTEHFPLTLESARPSHTSQYLCASSDGIGRDTQYFGPGTRLTVL.

This clone was detected only a few times. The chain has TRBV4-3 and TRBJ1-2; 8 bases are shared with TRBD1. With V trimmed by 1 base and J by 2 bases, 9 bases remained unmatched. The length of the CDR3 is 17 residues. Germline V lookup: CDR1 LGHNA, CDR2 YSLEER. CDR3 amino acids: CASSQVWGGQGNYGYTF. The CDR3 nucleotides read TGCGCCAGCAGCCAAGTCTGGGGCGGACAGGGAAACTATGGCTACACCTTC.

This chain connects TRBV5-1 to TRBJ2-6, with D possibly TRBD2 on 5 matching bases. V dropped 0 bases and J dropped 2 bases, with 6 bases sitting between them. The CDR3 has 15 residues. CDR1 is SGHRS and CDR2 is YFSETQ in the germline V gene. The chain's CDR3 is CASSLGGTGANVLTF. CDR3 DNA: TGCGCCAGCAGCTTGGGAGGGACTGGGGCCAACGTCCTGACTTTC.

The chain has TRBV20-1 and TRBJ1-1, with D possibly matching TRBD1 (5 bases). The CDR3 loop spans 11 amino acids. V lost 4 bases and J lost 4, with 7 bases in between. Germline V gives CDR1 DFQATT, CDR2 SNEGSKA (reference sequence). The CDR3 sequence is CSAKGPTEAFF. The CDR3 DNA reads TGCAGTGCTAAGGGGCCCACTGAAGCTTTCTTT.

The chain couples TRBV28 to TRBJ2-7; 8 nucleotides line up with TRBD1. CDR3 size: 14 residues. The V gene's germline CDR1 is MDHEN and CDR2 SYDVKM. V was pared by 2 bases and J by 6 bases, with 6 bases of the junction left unmatched. The CDR3 DNA reads TGTGCCAGCAGTTTAAATCCAGGGGGCATCGAGCAGTACTTC. Translation gives CASSLNPGGIEQYF.

This clone was recorded only once. The V and J genes are TRBV5-6 and TRBJ2-7; 7 bases line up with TRBD1. The germline CDR1 and CDR2 sequences are SGHDT and YYEEEE. J lost 5 bases, V lost 4 bases, and 6 bases had no gene match. CDR3 size: 13 residues. This chain's CDR3 is CASSRPGTDEQYF. The CDR3 bases are TGTGCCAGCAGCCGGCCCGGGACAGACGAGCAGTACTTC. Combining the CDR3 with reference TRBV5-6 and TRBJ2-7 gives the whole variable domain DAGVTQSPTHLIKTRGQQVTLRCSPKSGHDTVSWYQQALGQGPQFIFQYYEEEERQRGNFPDRFSGHQFPNYSSELNVNALLLGDSALYLCASSRPGTDEQYFGPGTRLTVT.

V gene TRBV6-5 combines with J gene TRBJ2-5, with 12 bases that match TRBD2. The CDR3 covers 16 residues. Germline loops: CDR1 MNHEY, CDR2 SVGAGI. The V segment lost 4 bases and the J segment 4 bases; nucleotides outside the gene matches: 7. This chain's CDR3 is CASSSPSGGESETQYF. CDR3 sequence (DNA): TGTGCCAGCAGTTCCCCTAGCGGGGGGGAGTCAGAGACCCAGTACTTC.

CDR3 region: CASWKGDRNNEKLFF. CDR3 nucleotides: TGTGCCAGCTGGAAAGGGGACAGAAATAATGAAAAACTGTTTTTT. The genes are TRBV28 and TRBJ1-4; 7 bases fit TRBD1. Germline CDR1 and CDR2: MDHEN and SYDVKM. V was pared by 8 bases and J by 4 bases, with 10 bases of the junction left unmatched. This CDR3 is 15 amino acids long.

This sequence joins TRBV5-4 and TRBJ1-4; possible D gene TRBD1, 5 bases. Germline lookup yields CDR1 SGHNT and CDR2 YYREEE (reference sequence). The ends were cut back, 3 bases at V and 10 bases at J, with 13 bases in the middle. The CDR3 is 13 residues long. The DNA for the CDR3 is TGTGCCAGCAGCTCCTCGGGGGTCCGAAAACTGTTTTTT. This translates into CASSSSGVRKLFF.

The chain is built from TRBV28 and TRBJ1-2; weak D call: TRBD1 (6 bases). V was cut by 6 bases and J by 7 bases, with 18 bases left in between. This CDR3 contains 14 residues. Germline lookup yields CDR1 MDHEN and CDR2 SYDVKM. CDR3 protein: CASRVGQGIIGYTF. The CDR3 nucleotides are TGTGCCAGCAGAGTAGGGCAGGGGATCATTGGCTACACCTTC.

Of note for this clone: Relative to the germline gene, one junction end is altered; a read error may explain this. In the same sample, other DNA sequences code for this CDR3. V and J are TRBV6-5 and TRBJ1-6; D gene uncertain. Germline V gene data show CDR1 as MNHEY and CDR2 as SVGAGI. The CDR3 extends over 14 amino acids. The CDR3 region has the DNA TGTGCCAGCAGTTACAACAGTTATAATTCACCCCTCCACTTC. Protein sequence: CASSYNSYNSPLHF.

The chain couples TRBV19 to TRBJ2-2, with D unclear. V was cut by 7 bases and J by 0 bases, with 9 bases left in between. This CDR3 comprises 14 residues. Per germline, CDR1 LNHDA and CDR2 SQIVND (reference sequence). The CDR3 protein is CASKSRTNTGELFF. CDR3 in DNA: TGTGCCAGTAAATCGAGGACGAACACCGGGGAGCTGTTTTTT. Filled out from reference TRBV19 and TRBJ2-2, the complete variable domain reads DGGITQSPKYLFRKEGQNVTLSCEQNLNHDAMYWYRQDPGQGLRLIYYSQIVNDFQKGDIAEGYSVSREKKESFPLTVTSAQKNPTAFYLCASKSRTNTGELFFGEGSRLTVL.

The CDR3 DNA reads as TGTGCCAGCAGCTTAACCGGCCCCTCAACTGAAGCTTTCTTT. Protein sequence: CASSLTGPSTEAFF. The J gene is TRBJ1-1, the V gene TRBV5-6; the D is unclear. Germline CDR1 reads SGHDT; CDR2 reads YYEEEE. This CDR3 comprises 14 residues. Trimming took off 2 bases at V and 5 bases at J, with 13 bases between the two ends.

The chain employs TRBV6-1 and TRBJ1-2; D is possibly TRBD1 (6 bases). This CDR3 has 15 residues. Trimming took 5 bases from V and 4 from J, leaving 17 bases between them. Germline V gene lookup returns CDR1 MNHNS and CDR2 SASEGT. The CDR3 region has the DNA TGTGCCAGCAGTCTACAGGGCCAATCTAGCTATGGCTACACCTTC. It yields the protein CASSLQGQSSYGYTF.

The chain uses TRBV6-5 and TRBJ1-1, with 11 bases fitting TRBD1. The CDR3 extends over 15 amino acids. Germline CDR1 reads MNHEY; CDR2 reads SVGAGI. Germline trimming cut 7 bases from V and 3 bases from J; bases unmatched to any gene: 7. Here the CDR3 reads CASIIGQGAYTEAFF. DNA of the CDR3: TGTGCCAGCATCATCGGACAGGGGGCTTACACTGAAGCTTTCTTT.

Only one count was recorded for this clone. J is TRBJ2-7 and V is TRBV7-9; D not certain. The CDR3 sequence is 13 residues long. Trimming took 2 bases from V and 0 from J, leaving 5 bases between them. Germline CDR1 is SEHNR and CDR2 is FQNEAQ (reference sequence). The CDR3 DNA reads as TGTGCCAGCAGCTTAACAGCCTCCTACGAGCAGTACTTC. Its protein product is CASSLTASYEQYF.

This chain joins TRBV30 and TRBJ2-7; possible D gene TRBD2, 6 bases. CDR3 size: 14 residues. The V and J ends lost 2 bases and 1 base respectively, with 12 bases between them. Germline V lookup: CDR1 GTSNPN, CDR2 SVGIG (reference sequence). CDR3: CAWSPIGGSYEQYF. For the CDR3, the DNA is TGTGCCTGGAGTCCCATAGGAGGGTCCTACGAGCAGTACTTC.

The rearrangement uses TRBV29-1 and TRBJ1-1; TRBD1 matches 7 bases. The germline gives CDR1 SQVTM, CDR2 ANQGSEA. V gave up 6 bases and J gave up 5 bases; unmatched junction bases: 9. There are 13 residues in the CDR3. The CDR3 bases are TGCAGCGTCAACGGACAGGCGGGGACTGAAGCTTTCTTT. Protein product: CSVNGQAGTEAFF.